The 22 T cell receptor beta chains below all came from one sample that was sequenced in a study of beta chain features in type 1 diabetes. These receptors have no known antigen. Study-level results: TCRB CDR3s were moderately but significantly shorter in Type 1 diabetes patients in all four CD4+ subsets.

The sequenced template was cDNA made from the entire isolated RNA. Sequenced by immunoSEQ multiplex PCR; TCRdb stores in-frame clones only, minus some. This sample carries 640,000 or so clones, around an eighth of them seen once, and the ten largest clones take approximately 0.022%. Sequencing input: naive CD4+ T cells from blood. All receptors come from a man between 18 and 35 years old with type 1 diabetes.

This clone was detected a few times. The chain joins TRBV30 to TRBJ1-1, with 8 bases identical to TRBD1. The CDR3 contains 15 residues. Germline V gene sequence: CDR1 GTSNPN, CDR2 SVGIG (reference sequence). The trim removed 4 bases at V and 7 bases at J, leaving 14 bases unmatched. CDR3 bases: TGTGCCTGGATTCGTCAGGGACAGGCTATACTTGAAGCTTTCTTT. Protein product: CAWIRQGQAILEAFF.

The rearrangement uses TRBV6-5 and TRBJ2-1, with 8 positions matching TRBD2. The CDR3 has 15 amino acids. Germline CDR1 reads MNHEY; CDR2 reads SVGAGI. Trimming took 6 bases from V and 1 from J; bases not matched to a gene: 5. The CDR3 loop is CASRTGGDSYNEQFF. In DNA, the CDR3 is TGTGCCAGCAGGACCGGGGGGGATTCCTACAATGAGCAGTTCTTC.

The chain links TRBV30 to TRBJ2-5, with 8 bases aligning to TRBD1. The J call is in doubt because the DNA end fits TRBJ2-7 better. CDR1 and CDR2 from the germline V gene are GTSNPN and SVGIG (reference sequence). The CDR3 is made up of 14 amino acids. The CDR3, as DNA: TGTGCCTGGAGTGCGGACAGGGCTAGGTACGAGCAGTACTTC. It specifies CAWSADRARYEQYF.

This sequence joins TRBV7-3 and TRBJ1-3; TRBD1 agrees at 8 bases. Germline loops: CDR1 SGHTA, CDR2 FQGTGA. The CDR3 is 15 amino acids. V lost 5 bases and J lost 3; bases outside the gene matches: 6. This CDR3 is CASSERTGFGNTIYF. CDR3 nucleotides: TGTGCCAGCAGCGAACGGACAGGGTTTGGAAACACCATATATTTT.

This clone was seen only a few times. The V and J genes are TRBV5-4 and TRBJ2-7; a possible D gene is TRBD1 (5 bases). Germline V lookup: CDR1 SGHNT, CDR2 YYREEE (reference sequence). This CDR3 spans 15 amino acids. Trimming pared 4 bases from V and 2 bases from J, leaving 16 bases between. CDR3 DNA: TGTGCCAGCAGCCCACCCCGGACGGACACCTACGAGCAGTACTTC. Translation: CASSPPRTDTYEQYF.

The J gene is TRBJ1-1, the V gene TRBV7-2; D possibly corresponds to TRBD1 (5 bases). The CDR3 spans 13 residues. In germline, CDR1 is SGHTA, CDR2 FQGNSA. Trimming took 4 bases from V and 7 from J, leaving 13 bases between them. The CDR3 DNA sequence: TGTGCCAGCAGCTCCCAGAGGGGAATTGAAGCTTTCTTT. This gives the protein CASSSQRGIEAFF.

This chain connects TRBV16 to TRBJ1-3; D is unresolved. Germline V gene lookup returns CDR1 KGHSY and CDR2 FQNENV. The CDR3 is made up of 13 amino acids. The V end lost 4 bases, the J end lost 6 bases, and 10 bases lay between the germline ends. For the CDR3, the DNA is TGTGCCAGCAGCCGCCCTCTGGCAAACACCATATATTTT. Translation: CASSRPLANTIYF. The entire variable domain, with the rest obtained from reference TRBV16 and TRBJ1-3, is as follows: GEEVAQTPKHLVRGEGQKAKLYCAPIKGHSYVFWYQQVLKNEFKFLISFQNENVFDETGMPKERFSAKCLPNSPCSLEIQATKLEDSAVYFCASSRPLANTIYFGEGSWLTVV.

This clone was seen only a few times. The chain joins TRBV11-1 to TRBJ2-2; D ambiguous. The V gene's germline CDR1 is SGHAT and CDR2 FQDESV (reference sequence). This CDR3 is built from 14 residues. V was shortened by 4 bases and J by 4 bases, with 10 bases between the two germline ends. The CDR3 bases are TGTGCCAGCAGCTCCAGGTCTCCCACCGGGGAGCTGTTTTTT. It specifies CASSSRSPTGELFF.

This clone has more than one count but fewer than ten. The chain links TRBV30 to TRBJ2-1, with D perhaps matching TRBD2 (6 bases). This CDR3 is built from 13 residues. The V end lost 0 bases, the J end lost 7 bases, and 10 bases lay between the germline ends. Germline CDR1 GTSNPN, CDR2 SVGIG (reference sequence). CDR3 residues: CAWSVQEGNEQFF. Here the CDR3 DNA reads TGTGCCTGGAGTGTACAGGAGGGGAATGAGCAGTTCTTC.

This clone has just a few counts. The rearrangement joins TRBV30 to TRBJ1-1, with 7 nucleotides matching TRBD1. Losses at the gene ends were 7 bases for V and 1 base for J; bases not matched to a gene: 12. The CDR3 runs to 15 residues. Germline V gene lookup returns CDR1 GTSNPN and CDR2 SVGIG (reference sequence). The chain's CDR3 is CASSGRGLGNTEAFF. The CDR3 bases are TGTGCCTCCTCGGGGAGGGGGCTTGGGAACACTGAAGCTTTCTTT. Complete variable domain (other parts from reference TRBV30 and TRBJ1-1): SQTIHQWPATLVQPVGSPLSLECTVEGTSNPNLYWYRQAAGRGLQLLFYSVGIGQISSEVPQNLSASRPQDRQFILSSKKLLLSDSGFYLCASSGRGLGNTEAFFGQGTRLTVV.

CDR3 in amino acids: CASSPGIGSDTQYF. CDR3 nucleotides: TGCGCCAGCAGCCCGGGGATAGGTTCAGATACGCAGTATTTT. The V and J genes are TRBV5-1 and TRBJ2-3; possibly TRBD2 for D (5 bases). Trimming shortened V by 4 bases and J by 4 bases, and 13 bases separated the two germline ends. Germline V gene lookup returns CDR1 SGHRS and CDR2 YFSETQ. This CDR3 region has 14 residues.

A few counts support this clone. This chain uses TRBV6-1 with TRBJ1-5, with 8 bases matching TRBD1. V dropped 7 bases and J dropped 5; count of bases not matched to a gene: 4. The germline CDR1 and CDR2 sequences are MNHNS and SASEGT. The CDR3 is made up of 13 amino acids. CDR3 amino acids: CASMVRGHQPQHF. The CDR3 coding sequence is TGTGCCAGCATGGTCAGGGGGCATCAGCCCCAGCATTTT.

This clone came up a few times. The chain is built from TRBV19 and TRBJ1-2; D might be TRBD1 (5 bases). Trimming removed 3 bases from V and 4 bases from J, with 18 bases in between. CDR1 is LNHDA and CDR2 is SQIVND in the germline V gene (reference sequence). This CDR3 has 16 amino acids. In DNA form, the CDR3 reads TGTGCCAGTAGTATTCGCAGTGGCGGGGGATCCTATGGCTACACCTTC. Translating gives CASSIRSGGGSYGYTF.

V and J are TRBV27 and TRBJ1-2; TRBD1 aligns across 9 bases. The CDR3 spans 15 residues. Germline lookup yields CDR1 MNHEY and CDR2 SMNVEV (reference sequence). With V trimmed by 1 base and J by 5 bases, 5 bases remained unmatched. The CDR3 region has the DNA TGTGCCAGCAGTTTATGGGGACAGGGTACTTATGGCTACACCTTC. Its translation: CASSLWGQGTYGYTF.

This clone was seen a handful of times. Other DNA sequences in this sample translate to the same CDR3. The chain is built from TRBV30 and TRBJ1-5; tentative D call: TRBD1 (5 bases). This CDR3 spans 13 amino acids. Per the germline V gene, CDR1 is GTSNPN and CDR2 is SVGIG (reference sequence). Between the trimmed V and J ends, which lost 1 base and 5 bases, there was a span of 9 bases. The CDR3 coding sequence is TGTGCCTGGAGTGGAACAGGCGATCAGCCCCAGCATTTT. Translated: CAWSGTGDQPQHF.

This clone was seen only a few times. The genes are TRBV6-5 and TRBJ2-7; D might be TRBD1 or TRBD2, each matching 5 bases. The germline gives CDR1 MNHEY, CDR2 SVGAGI. The CDR3 sequence is 16 residues long. Between the trimmed V and J ends, which lost 0 bases and 0 bases, there was a span of 12 bases. As DNA, the CDR3 is TGTGCCAGCAGTTACTCTGGGGGACCAAGCTCCTACGAGCAGTACTTC. Translation gives CASSYSGGPSSYEQYF.

This clone was observed a handful of times. The chain carries TRBV7-7 and TRBJ2-5, with D possibly being TRBD1 (7 bases). Germline V gives CDR1 SSHAT, CDR2 FNYEAQ (reference sequence). CDR3 length: 14 residues. The CDR3 nucleotides read TGTGCTAGCGCCCCGGCGGGACAGCCTGAGGTCCAGTACTTC. Amino acid sequence: CASAPAGQPEVQYF.

In this sample, this clone turned up a few times. V and J are TRBV7-9 and TRBJ2-1; 10 bases fit TRBD2. CDR3 size: 15 residues. Germline CDR1 and CDR2: SEHNR and FQNEAQ (reference sequence). Trimming removed 8 bases from V and 3 bases from J; junction bases left unmatched: 7. The CDR3 nucleotides read TGTGCCAGCTCCTTACTAGCGGGGTTCTACAATGAGCAGTTCTTC. Its translation: CASSLLAGFYNEQFF. Based on the CDR3 plus reference TRBV7-9 and TRBJ2-1, the full variable domain is DTGVSQNPRHKITKRGQNVTFRCDPISEHNRLYWYRQTLGQGPEFLTYFQNEAQLEKSRLLSDRFSAERPKGSFSTLEIQRTEQGDSAMYLCASSLLAGFYNEQFFGPGTRLTVL.

The chain combines TRBV19 with TRBJ1-2; 9 bases align to TRBD1. Trimming cost V 3 bases and J 5 bases; bases outside gene matches: 7. The germline V gene encodes CDR1 LNHDA and CDR2 SQIVND (reference sequence). The CDR3 runs 15 residues. The CDR3 sequence: CASSISAGTGYGYTF. The CDR3 DNA is TGTGCCAGTAGTATCAGCGCCGGGACAGGGTATGGCTACACCTTC.

The CDR3 spells CSVDGGGPADTQYF. The CDR3 DNA reads TGCAGCGTTGACGGCGGGGGGCCTGCAGATACGCAGTATTTT. The rearrangement joins TRBV29-1 to TRBJ2-3; 8 bases are a match to TRBD2. After removal of 3 bases from V and 4 bases from J, the junction contained 6 bases not matched to a gene. The CDR3 extends over 14 amino acids. Germline V lookup: CDR1 SQVTM, CDR2 ANQGSEA.

This clone has more than one count but fewer than ten. The gene calls are TRBV19 and TRBJ1-5, with D unclear. Germline V gene data show CDR1 as LNHDA and CDR2 as SQIVND (reference sequence). This CDR3 is 12 amino acids long. Trimming took off 6 bases at V and 4 bases at J, with 7 bases between the two ends. The CDR3 bases are TGTGCCAGTAGAGTGAGTAATCAGCCCCAGCATTTT. Encoded protein: CASRVSNQPQHF.

This clone showed up just a few times. The rearrangement joins TRBV30 to TRBJ2-6, with TRBD1 matching 10 bases. The CDR3 is 15 amino acids. Germline V gene data show CDR1 as GTSNPN and CDR2 as SVGIG (reference sequence). The junction had 6 bases not matched to a gene; V was cut back by 8 bases and J by 2 bases. CDR3 DNA sequence: TGTGCCGAGACAGGGGGCGCCGCTGGGGCCAACGTCCTGACTTTC. This sequence encodes CAETGGAAGANVLTF.